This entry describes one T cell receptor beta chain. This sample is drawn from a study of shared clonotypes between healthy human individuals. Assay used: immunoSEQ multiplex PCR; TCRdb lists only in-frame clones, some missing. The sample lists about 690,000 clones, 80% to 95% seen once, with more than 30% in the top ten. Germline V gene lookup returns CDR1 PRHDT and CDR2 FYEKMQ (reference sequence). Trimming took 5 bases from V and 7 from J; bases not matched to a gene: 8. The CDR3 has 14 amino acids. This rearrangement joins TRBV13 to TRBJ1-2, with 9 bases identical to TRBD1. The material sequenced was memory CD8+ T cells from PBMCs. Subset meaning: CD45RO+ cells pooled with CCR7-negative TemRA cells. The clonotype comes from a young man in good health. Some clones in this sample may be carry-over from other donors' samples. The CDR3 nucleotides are TGTGCCAGCAGCGCGGACAGGGGCTTCGGTGGCTACACCTTC. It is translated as CASSADRGFGGYTF.